A selection of T cell receptor beta chains follows, all from one sample in a study of shared clonotypes between healthy human individuals. TCRdb's table, derived via immunoSEQ multiplex PCR, lists solely in-frame clones and lacks some. The table shows some 510,000 clones, with more than 65% occurring only once. The sequenced sample was PBMCs. These receptors were collected from a middle-aged woman in good health. Some clones in this sample may be carry-over from other donors' samples. Each CDR3 is given with its conserved first and last residue. The order of the fields is J gene, D gene, V gene, clone size, CDR3 DNA, CDR3 protein. A D gene is named only where the DNA matches it firmly. Size is stated for part of the rows, as once, few or many counts, or as a class when the clone is expanded.

j_gene: TRBJ2-1
d_gene: -
v_gene: TRBV9
abundance: few
CDR3nt: TGTGCCAGCAGCGTAGCTACCGAGCGGACTGAGCAGTTCTTC
CDR3aa: CASSVATERTEQFF

j_gene: TRBJ2-1
d_gene: -
v_gene: TRBV5-6
abundance: -
CDR3nt: TGTGCCAGCAGCTTGGCCCTTTTCAGCTCCTACAATGAGCAGTTCTTC
CDR3aa: CASSLALFSSYNEQFF

j_gene: TRBJ2-2
d_gene: TRBD2
v_gene: TRBV28
abundance: -
CDR3nt: TGTGCCAGCAGCACCACATCGACTAGCGGGAGGGCGGACACCGGGGAGCTGTTTTTT
CDR3aa: CASSTTSTSGRADTGELFF

j_gene: TRBJ2-7
d_gene: -
v_gene: TRBV20-1
abundance: -
CDR3nt: TGCAGTGCTGCCTTCGGGGAGCAGTACTTC
CDR3aa: CSAAFGEQYF

j_gene: TRBJ2-1
d_gene: -
v_gene: TRBV11-2
abundance: once
CDR3nt: TGTGCCAGCAGCTTCCGACTAGGGAGCTCCTACAATGAGCAGTTCTTC
CDR3aa: CASSFRLGSSYNEQFF

j_gene: TRBJ2-3
d_gene: -
v_gene: TRBV5-4
abundance: -
CDR3nt: TGTGCCAGCAGCTCCCCGACGGACACAGATACGCAGTATTTT
CDR3aa: CASSSPTDTDTQYF

j_gene: TRBJ2-1
d_gene: -
v_gene: TRBV30
abundance: few
CDR3nt: TGTGCCTGGAGTGTAAGAGGGGTGGGTGAGCAGTTCTTC
CDR3aa: CAWSVRGVGEQFF

j_gene: TRBJ2-7
d_gene: TRBD2
v_gene: TRBV27
abundance: once
CDR3nt: TGTGCCAGCAGTTTAGGTCTAGCGGCCTACGAGCAGTACTTC
CDR3aa: CASSLGLAAYEQYF

j_gene: TRBJ1-6
d_gene: -
v_gene: TRBV15
abundance: -
CDR3nt: TGTGCCACCAGCAGAGATCGAGGACAAGTTTCACCCCTCCACTTT
CDR3aa: CATSRDRGQVSPLHF

j_gene: TRBJ2-7
d_gene: -
v_gene: TRBV11-2
abundance: -
CDR3nt: TGTGCCAGCAGCTTAGGCAGGGCCCACGAGCAGTACTTC
CDR3aa: CASSLGRAHEQYF

j_gene: TRBJ2-5
d_gene: TRBD1
v_gene: TRBV18
abundance: -
CDR3nt: TGTGCCAGCTCTGGCCAGGGGGCTACGGAGACCCAGTACTTC
CDR3aa: CASSGQGATETQYF

j_gene: TRBJ1-5
d_gene: -
v_gene: TRBV14
abundance: -
CDR3nt: TGTGCCAGCAACCGGGACCGGTGTTTCCAGCCCCAGCATTTT
CDR3aa: CASNRDRCFQPQHF

j_gene: TRBJ2-7
d_gene: TRBD2
v_gene: TRBV7-9
abundance: -
CDR3nt: TGTGCCTCCAGCAGGTGGGGCGGGACTATGTTTTACGAGCAGTACTTC
CDR3aa: CASSRWGGTMFYEQYF

j_gene: TRBJ2-5
d_gene: -
v_gene: TRBV2
abundance: -
CDR3nt: TGTGCCAGCAGTAAAGTGGGCGGGGAGACCCAGTACTTC
CDR3aa: CASSKVGGETQYF

j_gene: TRBJ1-6
d_gene: -
v_gene: TRBV9
abundance: -
CDR3nt: TGTGCCAGCAGCGTTTCGGACAGCGAAACGGGTTCACCCCTCCACTTT
CDR3aa: CASSVSDSETGSPLHF

j_gene: TRBJ2-1
d_gene: TRBD2
v_gene: TRBV15
abundance: -
CDR3nt: TGTGCCACCAGCCGGAGTGGGGGGGACTACAATGAGCAGTTCTTC
CDR3aa: CATSRSGGDYNEQFF

j_gene: TRBJ2-1
d_gene: -
v_gene: TRBV6-1
abundance: -
CDR3nt: TGTGCCAGCAGGCCCGAGGGGGGCCAGCTGCGAGGGCAGTTCTTC
CDR3aa: CASRPEGGQLRGQFF

j_gene: TRBJ2-2
d_gene: TRBD2
v_gene: TRBV29-1
abundance: few
CDR3nt: TGCAGCGGGCGGGAGGGTGCCGGGGAGCTGTTTTTT
CDR3aa: CSGREGAGELFF

j_gene: TRBJ1-4
d_gene: -
v_gene: TRBV7-6
abundance: -
CDR3nt: TGTGCCAGCAGCGCCACAGGGCCTAATGAAAAACTGTTTTTT
CDR3aa: CASSATGPNEKLFF

j_gene: TRBJ2-5
d_gene: TRBD2
v_gene: TRBV6-5
abundance: few
CDR3nt: TGTGCCAGCAGTCCCTCACTAGCGGGAGATGAGACCCAGTACTTC
CDR3aa: CASSPSLAGDETQYF

j_gene: TRBJ2-1
d_gene: TRBD1
v_gene: TRBV7-6
abundance: -
CDR3nt: TGTGCCAGCAGCTCCGACAGGGGGGCCTACAATGAGCAGTTCTTC
CDR3aa: CASSSDRGAYNEQFF

j_gene: TRBJ1-4
d_gene: -
v_gene: TRBV28
abundance: -
CDR3nt: TGTGCCAGCATGGGACATAATGAAAAACTGTTTTTT
CDR3aa: CASMGHNEKLFF

j_gene: TRBJ2-1
d_gene: -
v_gene: TRBV7-2
abundance: -
CDR3nt: TGTGCCAGCAACCCGGGACTCTCCTACAATGAGCAGTTCTTC
CDR3aa: CASNPGLSYNEQFF